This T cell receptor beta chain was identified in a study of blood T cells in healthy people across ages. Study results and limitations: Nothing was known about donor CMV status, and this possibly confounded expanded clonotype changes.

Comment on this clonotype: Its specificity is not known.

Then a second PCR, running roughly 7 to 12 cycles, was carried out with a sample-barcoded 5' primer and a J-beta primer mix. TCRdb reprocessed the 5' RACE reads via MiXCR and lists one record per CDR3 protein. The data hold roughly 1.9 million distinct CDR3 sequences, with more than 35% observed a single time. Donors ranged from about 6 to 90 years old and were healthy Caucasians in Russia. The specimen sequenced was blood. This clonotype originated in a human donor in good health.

The CDR3 DNA reads as TGCGCCAGCAGCCAAGAGGGCTGGCAGCTCTATGGCTACACCTTC. This codes for CASSQEGWQLYGYTF. V and J are TRBV4-3 and TRBJ1-2; D not certain. The length of the CDR3 is 15 residues. V lost 0 bases to trimming and J lost 4 bases, with 12 bases between them. In germline, CDR1 is LGHNA, CDR2 YSLEER.